Listed here is a single T cell receptor (beta chain). This sample was included in a study of blood T cell repertoires in COVID-19. In the authors' methods: Estimates of nucleated cell counts were drawn from the amplification of reference gene primers. The assay was immunoSEQ multiplex PCR, and TCRdb's table has in-frame clones only and misses some. That table gives V, J and clone size, and the DNA gave D and trimming. Of about 290,000 clones in the sample, about nine tenths were seen once. The germline V gene has CDR1 MNHNY and CDR2 SVGAGI (reference sequence). This CDR3 comprises 13 residues. Trimming took off 2 bases at V and 3 bases at J, with 6 bases between the two ends.

Source material: PBMCs or T cells enriched from blood (not recorded which). J is TRBJ2-3 and V is TRBV6-6; D unclear. This sequence originates from a woman aged 40 to 55 who had recovered from COVID-19. DNA for the CDR3: TGTGCCAGCAGTTACGTGGCAACAGATACGCAGTATTTT. It translates to CASSYVATDTQYF.